This record covers a single T cell receptor beta chain. The data belong to a study of T cells expressing NK-cell markers. About the study: Just one sequenced donor of eight was HCMV-seronegative, while seven were seropositive.

TCRdb reprocessed the 5' RACE reads and reports one entry per CDR3 protein, with no DNA. In all, the sample yields some 340,000 distinct CDR3 sequences. What was sequenced was blood T cells: a sorted CD56 or NKG2C T cell subset, CD4+ or CD8+ T cells, or bulk PBMC T cells (not recorded which). This clonotype was obtained from a man between 18 and 69 years old in good health.

CDR3 sequence: CASSLYQGQARVVAKNIQYF. V and J are TRBV12-3 or TRBV12-4 and TRBJ2-4; TCRdb designates TRBD1, a call that cannot be tested without DNA. The CDR3 length is 20 residues.